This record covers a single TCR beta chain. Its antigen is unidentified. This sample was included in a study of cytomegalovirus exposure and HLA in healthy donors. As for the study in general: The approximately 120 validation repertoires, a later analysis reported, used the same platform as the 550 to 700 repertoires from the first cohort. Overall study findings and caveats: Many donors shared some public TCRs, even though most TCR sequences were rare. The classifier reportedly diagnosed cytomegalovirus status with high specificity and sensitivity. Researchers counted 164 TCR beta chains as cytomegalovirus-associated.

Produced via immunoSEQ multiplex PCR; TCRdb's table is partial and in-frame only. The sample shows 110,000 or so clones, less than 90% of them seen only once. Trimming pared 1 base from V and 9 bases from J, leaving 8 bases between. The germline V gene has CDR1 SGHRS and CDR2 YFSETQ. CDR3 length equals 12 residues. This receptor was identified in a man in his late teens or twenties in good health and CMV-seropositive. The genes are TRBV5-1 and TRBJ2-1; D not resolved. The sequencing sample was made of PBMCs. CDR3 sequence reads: CASSLPGPEQFF. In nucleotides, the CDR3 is TGCGCCAGCAGCTTGCCCGGTCCTGAGCAGTTCTTC.